The clone carrying this T cell receptor (beta chain) occurred once. Its target is not known. In germline, CDR1 is SGHRS, CDR2 YFSETQ. This CDR3 contains 14 residues. Trimming removed 1 base at V and 2 bases at J, with 10 bases between. Sequencing was performed with immunoSEQ multiplex PCR; in TCRdb, only in-frame clones are kept and a portion is missing. This table holds roughly 7,900 clones, 95% to 98% found once. Live Annexin V-negative naive CD3+CD8+CD45RA+CCR7+ T cells were sorted. This record belongs to a study of naive CD8 T cells in extremely preterm neonates. Study observations and caveats: Relative to older groups, preterm infants had shorter, less trimmed CDR3s with fewer N additions.

The chain links TRBV5-1 to TRBJ2-7; weak D call: TRBD1 (5 bases). Sequenced sample: naive CD8+ T cells from blood. This TCR derives from a human donor in good health. The CDR3 nucleotides read TGCGCCAGCAGCTTGAACCAGGGTGCCTACGAGCAGTACTTC. Protein product: CASSLNQGAYEQYF.